Listed below are T cell receptor beta chains from one sample, sequenced in a study of Ad26.COV2.S vaccination and SARS-CoV-2 variants. Sequenced by immunoSEQ multiplex PCR; TCRdb stores in-frame clones only, minus some. The repertoire consists of 400,000 to 500,000 clones, with about 88% occurring once and the leading ten covering approximately 2.5%. Sample: peripheral blood, taken in a trial of Ad26.COV2.S vaccine versus placebo. The source of these receptors is a person aged 18-60 years who received the Ad26.COV2.S COVID-19 vaccine or a placebo. Both conserved end residues are trimmed from each CDR3.

CDR3aa: ASSLDNGNTIY
v_gene: TRBV5-1

CDR3aa: ASSQERLLAGGSYSYNEQF
v_gene: TRBV4-2

CDR3aa: SVGLAGVDTQY
v_gene: TRBV29-1

CDR3aa: ASQRGQGGNSPLH
v_gene: TRBV4-3

CDR3aa: ASSPGQGAGRYYEQY
v_gene: TRBV7-8

CDR3aa: ASRYGGTDQPQH
v_gene: TRBV6-5

CDR3aa: SVGTVNTEAF
v_gene: TRBV29-1

CDR3aa: ASSYAGLAGDTQY
v_gene: TRBV5-1

CDR3aa: ASSPPSSYEQY
v_gene: TRBV18

CDR3aa: ASSLRTSSGNTIY
v_gene: TRBV7-2

CDR3aa: ASSVIGSSYNEQF
v_gene: TRBV7-3

CDR3aa: SGFSGETQY
v_gene: TRBV20-1

CDR3aa: AWSEAPRLYIQY
v_gene: TRBV30

CDR3aa: ASSLLQGNQETQY
v_gene: TRBV14

CDR3aa: ASSIEGGEQF
v_gene: TRBV19

CDR3aa: ASRYSGLNTEAF
v_gene: TRBV14

CDR3aa: ASRMATWGDEQF
v_gene: TRBV6-5

CDR3aa: ASSLPQGVTEAF
v_gene: TRBV5-1

CDR3aa: ASSLDYEQF
v_gene: TRBV5-6

CDR3aa: ASSTGVREQY
v_gene: TRBV18

CDR3aa: ASSAGRTGPTGELF
v_gene: TRBV5-1

CDR3aa: ASKRWASEGIETQY
v_gene: TRBV27

CDR3aa: ASSQRQGSSYNEQF
v_gene: TRBV4-1

CDR3aa: ASSLQGLGGYT
v_gene: TRBV6-2/TRBV6-3

CDR3aa: ASSSTGGAQPQH
v_gene: TRBV27

CDR3aa: ASSGGENTGELF
v_gene: TRBV5-1

CDR3aa: ASSLQGDNEKLF
v_gene: TRBV28

CDR3aa: ASSVGGQDTGELF
v_gene: TRBV5-1

CDR3aa: ATSDWKNQPQH
v_gene: TRBV24-1

CDR3aa: AISESNFRGLTDTQY
v_gene: TRBV10-3

CDR3aa: AVRTPTAFNEQF
v_gene: TRBV10-2

CDR3aa: ASSASEAQPQH
v_gene: TRBV6-4

CDR3aa: ASARGRGRNTEAF
v_gene: TRBV6-5

CDR3aa: AWSLKGAQPQH
v_gene: TRBV30

CDR3aa: ASSYREGQF
v_gene: TRBV7-9

CDR3aa: ASSLDRLGGTGELF
v_gene: TRBV7-9

CDR3aa: ASSPGTLTSLGYT
v_gene: TRBV19

CDR3aa: ASSPLTGNTEAF
v_gene: TRBV18

CDR3aa: ASSRQGVDTEAF
v_gene: TRBV4-1

CDR3aa: ASMLVGGYGEQF
v_gene: TRBV27

CDR3aa: ASSLWASDLNSPLH
v_gene: TRBV7-8

CDR3aa: AWSGRTYGYT
v_gene: TRBV30

CDR3aa: ASSKADRASADTQY
v_gene: TRBV21-1

CDR3aa: ASSERTIGDQETQY
v_gene: TRBV5-1

CDR3aa: ASRIQSGTGAQNYGYT
v_gene: TRBV19

CDR3aa: ASSYTRTGVAF
v_gene: TRBV6-6

CDR3aa: ASSPQNPLTNTEAF
v_gene: TRBV6-6

CDR3aa: ASSQRVATLRGKLF
v_gene: TRBV4-1

CDR3aa: ASSQRDSPQH
v_gene: TRBV7-9

CDR3aa: AWKRDRASTEAF
v_gene: TRBV30